This section outlines one TCR beta chain sequence together with its context. It has no known antigen specificity. Base-call qualities are not available, and no considerably larger clone is one nucleotide away. This sample's time point label indicates: around 47 days after influenza vaccine administration. The data are from a study of response to subunit inactivated influenza vaccine (dated by TCRdb to between 2017 and 2018). Broadly, across the study: Deep quantitative profiling of the T cell receptor repertoire was used in the study to follow responses to a trivalent subunit inactivated influenza vaccine.

Receptor amplification or capture employed RT-PCR. Sequencer: Illumina HiSeq 2500. TCRdb cleaned the public reads at Q25 with fastp, built clones with MiXCR and kept in-frame beta chains. Identical CDR3 proteins give one entry, which carries the most common genes and DNA. The sample contains roughly 570,000 distinct CDR3 sequences, 10% to 15% of them found a single time. The ten largest account for around 13% of the sample. Broad study findings and their caveats: The authors suggested that each seasonal influenza vaccination may recruit only a limited number of new T cells.

V is clipped by 3 bases and J by 6 bases, and the sequence between their germline boundaries is 13 bases long. Reading from cysteine to phenylalanine, the CDR3 counts 14 amino acids. Here the CDR3 DNA is all that survives: 42 bases in frame from base 1. The germline V gene (reference sequence) sets CDR1 to WNHNN and CDR2 to SYGVQD. Sequenced here: PBMCs from blood, sampled roughly 48 days after vaccination. This sequence originates from a man aged 50-59 years who received an inactivated influenza vaccine. Donor details come from another sample of the same person, matched by shared clones. The sequence joins TRBV10-1 to TRBJ2-3, with the D segment identity uncertain. The DNA sequence is as follows: TGCGCCAGCAGTGACCTCAGCTCTGCTGATACGCAGTATTTT. Its translation reads: CASSDLSSADTQYF.